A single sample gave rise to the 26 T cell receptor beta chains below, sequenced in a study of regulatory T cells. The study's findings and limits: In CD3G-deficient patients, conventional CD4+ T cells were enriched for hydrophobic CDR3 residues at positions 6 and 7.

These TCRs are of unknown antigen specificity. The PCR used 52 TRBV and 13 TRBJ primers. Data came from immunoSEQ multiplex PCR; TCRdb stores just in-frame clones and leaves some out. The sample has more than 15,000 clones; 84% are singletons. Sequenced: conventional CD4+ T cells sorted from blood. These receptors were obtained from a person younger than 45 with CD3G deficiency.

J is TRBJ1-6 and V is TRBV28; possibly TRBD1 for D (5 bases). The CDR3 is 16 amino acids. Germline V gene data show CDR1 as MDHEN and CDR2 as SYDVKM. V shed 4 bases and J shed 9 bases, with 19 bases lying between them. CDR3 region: CASSSPGDSQGSPLHF. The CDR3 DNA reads TGTGCCAGCAGTTCCCCCGGGGATTCGCAGGGTTCACCCCTCCACTTT.

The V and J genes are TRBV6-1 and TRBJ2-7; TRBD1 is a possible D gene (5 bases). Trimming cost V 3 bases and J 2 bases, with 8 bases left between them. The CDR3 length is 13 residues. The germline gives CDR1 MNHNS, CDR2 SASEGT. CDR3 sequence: CASSEARAYEQYF. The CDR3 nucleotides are TGTGCCAGCAGTGAGGCCAGGGCCTACGAGCAGTACTTC.

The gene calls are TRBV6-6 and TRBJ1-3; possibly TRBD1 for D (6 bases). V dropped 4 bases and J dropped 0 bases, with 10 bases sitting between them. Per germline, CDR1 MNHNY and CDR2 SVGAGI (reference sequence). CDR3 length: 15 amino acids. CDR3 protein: CASSSTGSSGNTIYF. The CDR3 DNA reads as TGTGCCAGCAGTTCGACAGGATCCTCTGGAAACACCATATATTTT.

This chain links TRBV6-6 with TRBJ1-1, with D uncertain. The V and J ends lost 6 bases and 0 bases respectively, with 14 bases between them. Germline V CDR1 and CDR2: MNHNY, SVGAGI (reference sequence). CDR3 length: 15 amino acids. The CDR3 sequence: CASRKSDGLNTEAFF. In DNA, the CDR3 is TGTGCCAGCAGAAAATCGGACGGATTGAACACTGAAGCTTTCTTT.

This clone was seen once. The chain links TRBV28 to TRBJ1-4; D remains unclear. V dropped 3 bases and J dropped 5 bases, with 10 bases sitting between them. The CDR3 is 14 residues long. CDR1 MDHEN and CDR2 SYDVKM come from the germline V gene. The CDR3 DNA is TGTGCCAGCAGTTTGTGGCAGCACAATGAAAAACTGTTTTTT. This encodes CASSLWQHNEKLFF.

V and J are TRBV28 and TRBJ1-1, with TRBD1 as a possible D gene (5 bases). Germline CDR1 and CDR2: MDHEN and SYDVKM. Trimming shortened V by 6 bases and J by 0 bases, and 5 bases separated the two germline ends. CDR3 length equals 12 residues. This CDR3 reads CASSRVNTEAFF. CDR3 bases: TGTGCCAGCAGCAGGGTGAACACTGAAGCTTTCTTT.

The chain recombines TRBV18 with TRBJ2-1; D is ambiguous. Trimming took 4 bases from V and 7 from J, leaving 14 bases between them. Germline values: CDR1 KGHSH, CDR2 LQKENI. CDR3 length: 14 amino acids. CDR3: CASSLLDPPNEQFF. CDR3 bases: TGTGCCAGCTCACTCCTGGACCCTCCTAATGAGCAGTTCTTC.

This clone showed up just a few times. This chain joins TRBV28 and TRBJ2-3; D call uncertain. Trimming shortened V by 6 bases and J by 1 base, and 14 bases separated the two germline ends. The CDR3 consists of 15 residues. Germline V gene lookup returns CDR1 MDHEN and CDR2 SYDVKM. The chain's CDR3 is CASSPPNFGTDTQYF. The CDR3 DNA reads TGTGCCAGCAGCCCACCGAATTTCGGCACAGATACGCAGTATTTT. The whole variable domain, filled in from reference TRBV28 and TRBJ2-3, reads DVKVTQSSRYLVKRTGEKVFLECVQDMDHENMFWYRQDPGLGLRLIYFSYDVKMKEKGDIPEGYSVSREKKERFSLILESASTNQTSMYLCASSPPNFGTDTQYFGPGTRLTVL.

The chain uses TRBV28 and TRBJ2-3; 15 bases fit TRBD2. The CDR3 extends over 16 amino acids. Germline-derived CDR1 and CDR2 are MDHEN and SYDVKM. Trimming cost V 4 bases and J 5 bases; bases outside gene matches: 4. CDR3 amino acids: CASSSSGLAGGDTQYF. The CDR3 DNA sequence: TGTGCCAGCAGTTCCTCGGGACTAGCGGGGGGAGATACGCAGTATTTT.

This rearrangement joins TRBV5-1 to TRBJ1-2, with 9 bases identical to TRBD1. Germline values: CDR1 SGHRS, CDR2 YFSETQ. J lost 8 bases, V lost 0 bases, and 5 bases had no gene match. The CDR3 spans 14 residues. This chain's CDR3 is CASSLGDRDSGYTF. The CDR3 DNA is TGCGCCAGCAGCTTGGGGGACAGGGACTCAGGCTACACCTTC.

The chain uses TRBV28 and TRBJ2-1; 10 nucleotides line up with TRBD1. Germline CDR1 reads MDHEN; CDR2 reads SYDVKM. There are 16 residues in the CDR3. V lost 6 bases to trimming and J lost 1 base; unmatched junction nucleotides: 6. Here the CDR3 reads CASSTWTGGSYNEQFF. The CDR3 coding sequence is TGTGCCAGCAGCACCTGGACAGGGGGTTCCTACAATGAGCAGTTCTTC.

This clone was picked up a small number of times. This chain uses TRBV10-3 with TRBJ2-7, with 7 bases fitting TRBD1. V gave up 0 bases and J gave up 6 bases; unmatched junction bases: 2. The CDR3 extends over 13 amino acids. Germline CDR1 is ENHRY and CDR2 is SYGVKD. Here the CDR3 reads CAISESPGGEQYF. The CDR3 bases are TGTGCCATCAGTGAGTCCCCAGGGGGCGAGCAGTACTTC.

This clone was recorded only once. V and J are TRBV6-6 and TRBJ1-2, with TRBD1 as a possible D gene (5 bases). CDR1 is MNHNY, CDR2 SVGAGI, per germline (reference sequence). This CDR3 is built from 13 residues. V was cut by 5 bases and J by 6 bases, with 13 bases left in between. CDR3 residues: CASSPWGRDGYTF. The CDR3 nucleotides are TGTGCCAGCAGTCCATGGGGGAGGGATGGCTACACCTTC.

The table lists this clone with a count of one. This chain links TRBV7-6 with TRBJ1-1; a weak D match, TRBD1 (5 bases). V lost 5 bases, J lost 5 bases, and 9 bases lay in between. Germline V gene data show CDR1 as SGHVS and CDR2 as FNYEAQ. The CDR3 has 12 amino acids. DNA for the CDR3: TGTGCCAGCAGCCTCAGGGCGACTGAAGCTTTCTTT. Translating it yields CASSLRATEAFF.

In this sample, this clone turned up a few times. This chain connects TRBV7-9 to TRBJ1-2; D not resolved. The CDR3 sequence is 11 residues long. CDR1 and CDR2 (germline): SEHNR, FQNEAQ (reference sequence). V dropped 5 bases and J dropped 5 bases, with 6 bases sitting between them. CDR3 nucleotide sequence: TGTGCCAGCAGCGACGGTTATGGCTACACCTTC. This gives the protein CASSDGYGYTF.

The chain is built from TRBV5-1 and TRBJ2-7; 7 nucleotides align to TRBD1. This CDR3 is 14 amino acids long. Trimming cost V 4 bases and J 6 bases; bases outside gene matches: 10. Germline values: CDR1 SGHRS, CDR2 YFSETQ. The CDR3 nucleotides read TGCGCCAGCAGCCCGAGACAGGGAACAGGCGAGCAGTACTTC. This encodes CASSPRQGTGEQYF.

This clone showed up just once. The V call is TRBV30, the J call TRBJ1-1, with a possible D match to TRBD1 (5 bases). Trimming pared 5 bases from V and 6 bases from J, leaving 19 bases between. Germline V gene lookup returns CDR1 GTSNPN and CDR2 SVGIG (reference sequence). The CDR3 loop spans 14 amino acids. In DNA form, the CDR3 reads TGTGCCTGGGGGAAAACAGGACCTGGGGCTGAAGCTTTCTTT. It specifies CAWGKTGPGAEAFF.

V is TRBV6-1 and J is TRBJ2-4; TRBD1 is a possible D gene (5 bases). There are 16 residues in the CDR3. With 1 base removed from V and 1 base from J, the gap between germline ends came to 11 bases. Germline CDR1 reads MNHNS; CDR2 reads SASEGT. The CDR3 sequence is CASSEGRVWAKNIQYF. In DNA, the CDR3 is TGTGCCAGCAGTGAAGGCAGGGTCTGGGCCAAAAACATTCAGTACTTC.

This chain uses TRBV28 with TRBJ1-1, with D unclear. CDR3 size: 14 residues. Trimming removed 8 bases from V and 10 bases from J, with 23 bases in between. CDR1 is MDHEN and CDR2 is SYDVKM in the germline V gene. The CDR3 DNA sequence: TGTGCCAGCTGTCCCCCTGACGGCGGCGGAAGAGCTTTCTTT. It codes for CASCPPDGGGRAFF.

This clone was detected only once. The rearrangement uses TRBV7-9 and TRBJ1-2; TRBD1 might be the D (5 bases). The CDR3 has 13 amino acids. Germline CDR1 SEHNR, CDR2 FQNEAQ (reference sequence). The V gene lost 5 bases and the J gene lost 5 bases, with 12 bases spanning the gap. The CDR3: CASSPSWGYGYTF. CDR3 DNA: TGTGCCAGCAGCCCCAGTTGGGGGTATGGCTACACCTTC. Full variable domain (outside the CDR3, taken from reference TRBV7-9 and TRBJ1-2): DTGVSQNPRHKITKRGQNVTFRCDPISEHNRLYWYRQTLGQGPEFLTYFQNEAQLEKSRLLSDRFSAERPKGSFSTLEIQRTEQGDSAMYLCASSPSWGYGYTFGSGTRLTVV.

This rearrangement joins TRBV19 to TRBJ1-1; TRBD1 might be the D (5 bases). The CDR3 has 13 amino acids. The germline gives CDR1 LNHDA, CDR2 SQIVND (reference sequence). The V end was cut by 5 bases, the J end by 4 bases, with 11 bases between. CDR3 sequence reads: CASSVTGGTEAFF. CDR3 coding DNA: TGTGCCAGTAGTGTAACTGGGGGCACTGAAGCTTTCTTT.

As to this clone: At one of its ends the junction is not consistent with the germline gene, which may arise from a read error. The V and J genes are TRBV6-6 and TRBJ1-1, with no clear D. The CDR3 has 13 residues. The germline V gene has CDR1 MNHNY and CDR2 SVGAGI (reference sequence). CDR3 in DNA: TGTACCAGCAGTTACGGAGAAAACACTGAAGCTTTCTTT. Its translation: CTSSYGENTEAFF.

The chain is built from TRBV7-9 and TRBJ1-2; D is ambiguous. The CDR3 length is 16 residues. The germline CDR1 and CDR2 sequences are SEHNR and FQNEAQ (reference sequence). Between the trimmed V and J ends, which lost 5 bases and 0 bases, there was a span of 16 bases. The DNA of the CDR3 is TGTGCCAGCAGCCCCGGCGGAACAAAAGCTAACTATGGCTACACCTTC. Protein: CASSPGGTKANYGYTF.

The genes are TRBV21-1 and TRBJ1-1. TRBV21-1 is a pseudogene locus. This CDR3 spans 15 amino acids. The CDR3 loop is CASSKNGTRVTEAFF. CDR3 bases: TGTGCCAGCAGCAAAAATGGGACCCGGGTTACGGAAGCTTTCTTT.

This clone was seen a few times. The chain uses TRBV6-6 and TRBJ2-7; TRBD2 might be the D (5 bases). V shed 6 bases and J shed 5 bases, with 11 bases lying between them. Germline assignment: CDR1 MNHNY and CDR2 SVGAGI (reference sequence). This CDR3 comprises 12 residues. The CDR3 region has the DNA TGTGCCAGCAGCAACGGGATTCACGAGCAGTACTTC. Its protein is CASSNGIHEQYF.

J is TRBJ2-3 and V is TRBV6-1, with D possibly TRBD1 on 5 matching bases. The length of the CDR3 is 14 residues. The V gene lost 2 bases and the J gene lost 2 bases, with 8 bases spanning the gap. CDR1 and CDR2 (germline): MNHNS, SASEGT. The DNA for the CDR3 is TGTGCCAGCAGTGAAAGGGGTTACACAGATACGCAGTATTTT. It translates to CASSERGYTDTQYF.